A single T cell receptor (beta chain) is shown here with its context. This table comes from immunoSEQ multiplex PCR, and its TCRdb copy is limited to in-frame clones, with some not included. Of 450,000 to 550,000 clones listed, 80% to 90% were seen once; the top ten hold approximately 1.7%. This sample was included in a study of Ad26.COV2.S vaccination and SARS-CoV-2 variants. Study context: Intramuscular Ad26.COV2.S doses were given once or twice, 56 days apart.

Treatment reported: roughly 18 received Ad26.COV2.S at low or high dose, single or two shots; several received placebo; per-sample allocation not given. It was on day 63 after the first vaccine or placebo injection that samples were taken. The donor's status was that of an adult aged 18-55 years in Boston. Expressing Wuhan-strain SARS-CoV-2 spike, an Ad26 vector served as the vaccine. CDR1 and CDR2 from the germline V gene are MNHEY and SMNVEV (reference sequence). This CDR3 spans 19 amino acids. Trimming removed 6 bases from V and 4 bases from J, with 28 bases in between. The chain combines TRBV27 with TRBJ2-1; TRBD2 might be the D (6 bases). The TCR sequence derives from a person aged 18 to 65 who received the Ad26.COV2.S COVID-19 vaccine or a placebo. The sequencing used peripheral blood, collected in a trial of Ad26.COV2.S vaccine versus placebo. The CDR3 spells CASSTRVTTSRRGYNEQFF. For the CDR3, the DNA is TGTGCCAGCAGCACACGAGTAACGACTAGTCGTAGGGGTTACAATGAGCAGTTCTTC.